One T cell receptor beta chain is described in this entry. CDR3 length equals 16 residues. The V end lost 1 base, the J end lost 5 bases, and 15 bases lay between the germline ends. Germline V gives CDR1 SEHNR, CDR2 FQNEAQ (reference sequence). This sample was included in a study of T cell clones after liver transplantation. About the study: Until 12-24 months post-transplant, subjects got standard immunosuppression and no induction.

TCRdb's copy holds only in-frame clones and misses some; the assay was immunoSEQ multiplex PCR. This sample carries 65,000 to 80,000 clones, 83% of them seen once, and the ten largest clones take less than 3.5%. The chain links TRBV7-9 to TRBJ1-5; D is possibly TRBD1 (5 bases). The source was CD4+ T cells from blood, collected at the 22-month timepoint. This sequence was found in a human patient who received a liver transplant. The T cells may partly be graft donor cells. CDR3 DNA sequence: TGTGCCAGCAGCTTAGGAGGGGCGGGCAGGTATCAGCCCCAGCATTTT. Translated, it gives CASSLGGAGRYQPQHF.